A single sample gave rise to the 25 T cell receptor beta chains below, sequenced in a study of post-analysis software for immune sequencing data (dated by TCRdb to between 2014 and 2016). What the authors observed across the whole study: Four to six TRBV segments, including TRBV5-6, TRBV5-1 and TRBV20-1, were significantly more frequent in patients than controls.

Library creation used PCR. The sequencer was an Illumina HiSeq 2500. To reduce PCR and sequencing biases, unique molecular identifiers were incorporated into the TCR beta cDNA libraries. The public reads were reprocessed in TCRdb via fastp at Q25 and MiXCR, keeping in-frame beta chains. Each record represents a unique CDR3 protein, reported with the most common genes and DNA among its rows. For this sample the table gives fewer than 550,000 distinct CDR3 sequences, of which less than 40% were detected only once. Of the sample, around 5.9% is held by the ten largest clones. Their antigens are not known. The sequenced material came from blood. All receptors come from a girl under 18 with multiple sclerosis.

A few counts support this clonotype. This chain uses TRBV20-1 with TRBJ1-2; weak D call: TRBD1 (6 bases). The CDR3 is 13 amino acids. Germline CDR1 is DFQATT and CDR2 is SNEGSKA (reference sequence). Trimming took off 3 bases at V and 7 bases at J, with 15 bases between the two ends. The CDR3 here is CSASEQGRGGYTF. In DNA form, the CDR3 reads TGCAGTGCTAGCGAACAGGGAAGGGGTGGCTACACCTTC.

Notes on this clonotype: The junction differs from germline at one of its ends, possibly a read error. The V and J genes are TRBV3-1 and TRBJ2-5; 10 nucleotides match TRBD2. This CDR3 comprises 16 residues. Per germline, CDR1 LGHDT and CDR2 YNNKEL (reference sequence). CDR3 sequence: CVSSQTRLAGQETQYF. The CDR3 DNA follows: TGTGTCAGCAGCCAGACCCGACTAGCGGGTCAAGAGACCCAGTACTTC.

This clonotype has ten or more counts. V and J are TRBV20-1 and TRBJ2-5; 8 positions agree with TRBD2. V was pared by 6 bases and J by 5 bases, with 5 bases of the junction left unmatched. There are 12 residues in the CDR3. Germline CDR1 and CDR2: DFQATT and SNEGSKA (reference sequence). The CDR3 DNA sequence: TGCAGTGCCACGGGGGGGCATGAGACCCAGTACTTC. Protein: CSATGGHETQYF.

The gene calls are TRBV20-1 and TRBJ2-3, with 11 nucleotides matching TRBD2. The V gene's germline CDR1 is DFQATT and CDR2 SNEGSKA (reference sequence). V shed 3 bases and J 1 base; nucleotides not matched to a gene: 6. The CDR3 covers 16 residues. CDR3 nucleotide sequence: TGCAGTGCTAGGGCTAGCGGGGGGCAACGCACAGATACGCAGTATTTT. Residues: CSARASGGQRTDTQYF.

This clonotype was recorded a few times. The chain combines TRBV12-3 or TRBV12-4 with TRBJ2-3, with TRBD1 as a possible D gene (5 bases). The CDR3 extends over 16 amino acids. The germline V and J ends were trimmed by 5 bases and 0 bases, with 15 bases remaining between them. This CDR3 reads CASSLGGATSTDTQYF. CDR3 DNA: TGTGCCAGCAGTCTCGGTGGGGCTACTAGCACAGATACGCAGTATTTT.

This clonotype came up a few times. The rearrangement links TRBV5-1 to TRBJ2-1, with D possibly being TRBD1 (6 bases). CDR1 is SGHRS and CDR2 is YFSETQ in the germline V gene. The CDR3 totals 16 residues. The V end was cut by 0 bases, the J end by 0 bases, with 10 bases between. The CDR3 spells CASSLDRASSYNEQFF. CDR3 coding DNA: TGCGCCAGCAGCTTGGACAGGGCCAGCTCCTACAATGAGCAGTTCTTC.

This clonotype was observed a few times. CDR3 sequence reads: CASSATHAGTGVYNEQFF. The CDR3 DNA sequence: TGTGCCAGCAGCGCTACTCACGCCGGGACAGGGGTATACAATGAGCAGTTCTTC. V is TRBV2 and J is TRBJ2-1; TRBD1 agrees at 10 bases. Trimming at V came to 6 bases and at J to 4 bases, leaving 15 bases not matched to a gene. CDR1 SNHLY and CDR2 FYNNEI come from the germline V gene. The CDR3 has 18 residues.

This clonotype has a handful of counts. The rearrangement uses TRBV25-1 and TRBJ2-1; D is unclear. The germline V gene has CDR1 MGHDK and CDR2 SYGVNS. Trimming cost V 8 bases and J 6 bases, with 17 bases left between them. This CDR3 region has 14 residues. The CDR3 here is CASSRVADINEQFF. CDR3 in DNA: TGTGCCAGCTCCCGAGTCGCCGACATCAATGAGCAGTTCTTC.

The chain is built from TRBV14 and TRBJ1-2; D not resolved. V lost 1 base to trimming and J lost 5 bases, with 8 bases between them. Germline assignment: CDR1 SGHDN and CDR2 FVKESK. This CDR3 has 13 amino acids. The CDR3 nucleotides read TGTGCCAGCAGCCAAGGTCTTAGGTATGGCTACACCTTC. Protein: CASSQGLRYGYTF.

The chain recombines TRBV10-3 with TRBJ1-6; D is uncertain. Trimming took off 6 bases at V and 7 bases at J, with 13 bases between the two ends. This CDR3 contains 14 residues. Germline loops: CDR1 ENHRY, CDR2 SYGVKD. The CDR3 DNA reads as TGTGCCATCAGCCCAAGGTCAGCGAATTCACCCCTCCACTTT. Amino acids: CAISPRSANSPLHF.

This chain uses TRBV5-1 with TRBJ2-7; 11 positions match TRBD2. The length of the CDR3 is 14 residues. The germline V gene encodes CDR1 SGHRS and CDR2 YFSETQ. The V and J ends lost 4 bases and 4 bases, in that order; junction bases with no gene match: 4. CDR3 amino acids: CASSGGLADYEQYF. The CDR3 DNA reads TGCGCCAGCAGCGGGGGACTAGCGGATTACGAGCAGTACTTC.

This clonotype showed up many times. The J gene is TRBJ2-1, the V gene TRBV6-1; no firm D call. Per the germline V gene, CDR1 is MNHNS and CDR2 is SASEGT. V shed 8 bases and J shed 4 bases, with 6 bases lying between them. The CDR3 extends over 11 amino acids. The CDR3: CASGFYNEQFF. In DNA form, the CDR3 reads TGTGCCAGCGGTTTTTACAATGAGCAGTTCTTC.

The chain couples TRBV7-8 to TRBJ2-1; 10 positions agree with TRBD2. This CDR3 comprises 17 residues. After removal of 3 bases from V and 2 bases from J, the junction contained 7 bases not matched to a gene. Germline CDR1 and CDR2: SGHVS and FQNEAQ. CDR3: CASSLRPSGGPYNEQFF. In nucleotides, the CDR3 is TGTGCCAGCAGCTTGAGACCTAGCGGGGGTCCCTACAATGAGCAGTTCTTC.

The chain couples TRBV20-1 to TRBJ2-4; D not certain. The V end was cut by 5 bases, the J end by 11 bases, with 16 bases between. CDR3 size: 12 residues. Germline lookup yields CDR1 DFQATT and CDR2 SNEGSKA (reference sequence). CDR3 bases: TGCAGTGCTGCAAGCCCCCCCTTGCTTCAGTACTTC. Protein sequence: CSAASPPLLQYF.

In this sample, this clonotype turned up a few times. The J gene is TRBJ1-2, the V gene TRBV29-1; 7 nucleotides line up with TRBD1. V trimming: 7 bases; J trimming: 8 bases; junction bases outside the gene matches: 13. The CDR3 length is 13 residues. The germline V gene has CDR1 SQVTM and CDR2 ANQGSEA. The CDR3 DNA sequence: TGCAGCGCATCAAAAGCGACAGGGTACGGCTACACCTTC. It yields the protein CSASKATGYGYTF.

This clonotype was found a few times. The V gene is TRBV5-1, the J gene TRBJ2-3; TRBD2 matches at 8 bases. J gave up 3 bases and V 4 bases, and 1 base lay outside the gene matches. Germline CDR1 is SGHRS and CDR2 is YFSETQ. The CDR3 contains 13 residues. CDR3 amino acids: CASSRLATDTQYF. The CDR3 DNA reads TGCGCCAGCAGCCGACTAGCGACAGATACGCAGTATTTT.

This clonotype was observed a handful of times. V usage is TRBV2 and J usage is TRBJ2-3, with 9 bases that match TRBD1. From germline, CDR1 is SNHLY and CDR2 FYNNEI. The CDR3 sequence is 15 residues long. With 7 bases clipped from V and 0 bases from J, the junction kept 5 bases outside the gene matches. In nucleotides, the CDR3 is TGTGCCAGCATTGGACAGGGGCTGAGCACAGATACGCAGTATTTT. Its protein product is CASIGQGLSTDTQYF.

The sample holds a few counts of this clonotype. This sequence joins TRBV20-1 and TRBJ2-7, with 13 bases aligning to TRBD2. V gave up 1 base and J gave up 2 bases; unmatched junction bases: 2. Germline V gene data show CDR1 as DFQATT and CDR2 as SNEGSKA (reference sequence). The CDR3 covers 15 residues. The CDR3 here is CSARGTSGGTYEQYF. CDR3 DNA: TGCAGTGCTAGAGGGACTAGCGGGGGCACCTACGAGCAGTACTTC.

J is TRBJ2-7 and V is TRBV5-1; 7 nucleotides align to TRBD1. The CDR3 sequence is 13 residues long. CDR1 SGHRS and CDR2 YFSETQ come from the germline V gene. V was pared by 5 bases and J by 2 bases, with 4 bases of the junction left unmatched. The CDR3 DNA follows: TGCGCCAGCAGACCCGGACAGGCCTACGAGCAGTACTTC. Protein product: CASRPGQAYEQYF.

The chain joins TRBV12-3 or TRBV12-4 to TRBJ1-1; TRBD1 aligns across 8 bases. V trimming: 6 bases; J trimming: 8 bases; junction bases outside the gene matches: 8. CDR3 size: 13 residues. The CDR3 sequence is CASRGQGPAEAFF. For the CDR3, the DNA is TGTGCCAGCAGAGGACAGGGCCCCGCCGAAGCTTTCTTT.

In this sample, this clonotype turned up a few times. The chain is built from TRBV11-2 and TRBJ2-5; 7 nucleotides match TRBD1. V trimming: 3 bases; J trimming: 5 bases; junction bases outside the gene matches: 6. The CDR3 is 14 residues long. Germline CDR1 reads SGHAT; CDR2 reads FQNNGV. The CDR3 DNA sequence: TGTGCCAGCAGCTTGCGACCCAGGGGGGAGACCCAGTACTTC. As protein: CASSLRPRGETQYF.

The V gene is TRBV15, the J gene TRBJ2-3; 8 nucleotides align to TRBD2. Germline V gene data show CDR1 as LNHNV and CDR2 as YYDKDF (reference sequence). The ends lost 0 bases at V and 4 bases at J; junction bases unmatched: 6. This CDR3 is built from 16 residues. DNA of the CDR3: TGTGCCACCAGCAGAGATCGGAGCGGGGGCTCAGATACGCAGTATTTT. Amino acids: CATSRDRSGGSDTQYF.

This clonotype was picked up a small number of times. The chain uses TRBV6-2 or TRBV6-3 and TRBJ2-3; 9 bases agree with TRBD2. V dropped 0 bases and J dropped 3; count of bases not matched to a gene: 13. Germline V gene sequence: CDR1 MNHEY, CDR2 SVGEGT. The CDR3 covers 19 residues. The CDR3 DNA sequence: TGTGCCAGCAGTTACTCGACCCTGTTAGCGGGGGAGAGTACAGATACGCAGTATTTT. Translation: CASSYSTLLAGESTDTQYF.

The chain links TRBV30 to TRBJ2-5; unclear D gene. V lost 1 base, J lost 4 bases, and 7 bases lay in between. Germline CDR1 is GTSNPN and CDR2 is SVGIG (reference sequence). The CDR3 length is 12 residues. The CDR3 bases are TGTGCCTGGAGTGGAAACAGAGAGACCCAGTACTTC. This codes for CAWSGNRETQYF.

This clonotype was found many times. The chain recombines TRBV7-3 with TRBJ2-7, with TRBD2 identical over 7 bases. CDR1 and CDR2 (germline): SGHTA, FQGTGA. The CDR3 is 15 residues long. Trimming cost V 5 bases and J 1 base; bases outside gene matches: 8. In nucleotides, the CDR3 is TGTGCCAGCAGCCCAGTGGGGGGGTTATCCTACGAGCAGTACTTC. This sequence encodes CASSPVGGLSYEQYF. Based on the CDR3 plus reference TRBV7-3 and TRBJ2-7, the full variable domain is GAGVSQTPSNKVTEKGKYVELRCDPISGHTALYWYRQSLGQGPEFLIYFQGTGAADDSGLPNDRFFAVRPEGSVSTLKIQRTERGDSAVYLCASSPVGGLSYEQYFGPGTRLTVT.